These 23 T cell receptor beta chains share one sample of origin, sequenced in a study of early stage breast cancer tumors. The protocol was immunoSEQ multiplex PCR, while the TCRdb copy is restricted to in-frame clones and leaves out a portion. The table lists 50,000 to 65,000 clones, about 93% of them singletons. The specimen sequenced was blood. These receptors were taken from a person aged 70 to 85 with breast cancer.

This chain links TRBV19 with TRBJ1-3, with no clear D. The V end was cut by 7 bases, the J end by 4 bases, with 8 bases between. The CDR3 covers 12 residues. The germline V gene has CDR1 LNHDA and CDR2 SQIVND (reference sequence). CDR3 in amino acids: CASNKLGNTIYF. For the CDR3, the DNA is TGTGCCAGTAATAAACTCGGAAACACCATATATTTT.

This chain links TRBV15 with TRBJ1-6; possible D gene TRBD1, 6 bases. Trimming removed 4 bases at V and 8 bases at J, with 27 bases between. CDR1 and CDR2 from the germline V gene are LNHNV and YYDKDF (reference sequence). The CDR3 is 19 amino acids. The CDR3 nucleotides are TGTGCCACCAGCACCAGACTGCCCTTATTACAGGGAAAGTATTCACCCCTCCACTTT. Its translation is CATSTRLPLLQGKYSPLHF.

The V gene is TRBV4-2, the J gene TRBJ2-7; TRBD2 agrees at 10 bases. Germline V gene sequence: CDR1 LGHNA, CDR2 YNFKEQ. V gave up 4 bases and J gave up 2 bases; unmatched junction bases: 8. CDR3 size: 16 residues. The CDR3 sequence is CASSPRQREGPYEQYF. The CDR3 DNA is TGTGCCAGCAGCCCGAGACAGCGGGAGGGCCCCTACGAGCAGTACTTC.

This sequence joins TRBV4-2 and TRBJ2-1; 10 bases agree with TRBD2. The CDR3 has 18 residues. Unmatched junction bases numbered 7, after V lost 0 bases and J lost 2 bases. Germline lookup yields CDR1 LGHNA and CDR2 YNFKEQ. The chain's CDR3 is CASSQDFLAGVPYNEQFF. CDR3 sequence (DNA): TGTGCCAGCAGCCAAGATTTCCTAGCGGGGGTACCCTACAATGAGCAGTTCTTC.

This clone was seen only once. This sequence joins TRBV7-8 and TRBJ2-1; maybe TRBD2 (5 bases). Germline V CDR1 and CDR2: SGHVS, FQNEAQ. The CDR3 has 14 residues. V was shortened by 0 bases and J by 5 bases, with 8 bases between the two germline ends. Here the CDR3 reads CASSLAGVNNEQFF. For the CDR3, the DNA is TGTGCCAGCAGCTTAGCGGGAGTCAACAATGAGCAGTTCTTC.

V is TRBV6-1 and J is TRBJ1-2; 7 nucleotides match TRBD1. V was pared by 7 bases and J by 4 bases, with 6 bases of the junction left unmatched. The germline V gene encodes CDR1 MNHNS and CDR2 SASEGT. CDR3 size: 13 residues. CDR3 DNA sequence: TGTGCCAGCACCACAGCAGGGGGCTATGGCTACACCTTC. It encodes CASTTAGGYGYTF.

This chain connects TRBV7-2 to TRBJ1-5; no definite D call. The CDR3 runs 15 residues. The V gene lost 1 base and the J gene lost 1 base, with 8 bases spanning the gap. CDR1 is SGHTA and CDR2 is FQGNSA in the germline V gene. This CDR3 reads CASSLGGWSNQPQHF. The DNA for the CDR3 is TGTGCCAGCAGCTTAGGAGGGTGGAGCAATCAGCCCCAGCATTTT.

The J gene is TRBJ1-4, the V gene TRBV7-8; 7 bases match TRBD1. Germline loops: CDR1 SGHVS, CDR2 FQNEAQ. This CDR3 is 15 amino acids long. V was clipped by 3 bases and J by 5 bases; unmatched bases: 6. CDR3 sequence reads: CASSFPGGSNEKLFF. CDR3 bases: TGTGCCAGCAGCTTCCCAGGGGGGTCAAATGAAAAACTGTTTTTT.

The chain combines TRBV2 with TRBJ1-5; 8 bases map to TRBD1. Germline CDR1 and CDR2: SNHLY and FYNNEI. Trimming cost V 5 bases and J 7 bases; bases outside gene matches: 7. CDR3 length: 14 residues. CDR3 coding DNA: TGTGCCAGCAGTCTTAACAGGGGGAGCCAGCCCCAGCATTTT. It codes for CASSLNRGSQPQHF.

The genes are TRBV4-1 and TRBJ2-1, with 9 bases fitting TRBD2. In germline, CDR1 is MGHRA, CDR2 YSYEKL. This CDR3 has 18 residues. V lost 0 bases, J lost 4 bases, and 10 bases stayed unmatched. Here the CDR3 DNA reads TGCGCCAGCAGCCAAGATAGGGAAGCTAGCGGGGCGTACAATGAGCAGTTCTTC. Translation: CASSQDREASGAYNEQFF.

The rearrangement joins TRBV2 to TRBJ1-5, with a weak D call TRBD1 (5 bases). This CDR3 has 14 amino acids. The germline CDR1 and CDR2 sequences are SNHLY and FYNNEI. V was shortened by 3 bases and J by 4 bases, with 10 bases between the two germline ends. The CDR3 region is CASSEMAGNQPQHF. CDR3 in DNA: TGTGCCAGCAGTGAGATGGCAGGGAATCAGCCCCAGCATTTT.

This rearrangement joins TRBV2 to TRBJ2-7; D remains ambiguous. The CDR3 has 13 amino acids. Germline V gene sequence: CDR1 SNHLY, CDR2 FYNNEI. Deletions cut 6 bases from V and 4 bases from J, with 13 bases between. The CDR3 loop is CASRPVSVYEQYF. CDR3 bases: TGTGCCAGCAGGCCAGTGTCAGTTTACGAGCAGTACTTC.

The chain combines TRBV14 with TRBJ2-1; no clear D gene. With 1 base removed from V and 8 bases from J, the gap between germline ends came to 6 bases. The CDR3 runs 12 residues. The germline CDR1 and CDR2 sequences are SGHDN and FVKESK. CDR3 coding DNA: TGTGCCAGCAGCCAAGTTGGCCATGAGCAGTTCTTC. As protein: CASSQVGHEQFF.

This sequence joins TRBV7-6 and TRBJ1-1; tentative D call: TRBD1 (6 bases). The V end lost 5 bases, the J end lost 1 base, and 8 bases lay between the germline ends. CDR1 is SGHVS, CDR2 FNYEAQ, per germline. There are 13 residues in the CDR3. CDR3 sequence: CASSADRNTEAFF. CDR3 coding DNA: TGTGCCAGCAGCGCGGACAGGAACACTGAAGCTTTCTTT. Full variable domain (outside the CDR3, taken from reference TRBV7-6 and TRBJ1-1): GAGVSQSPRYKVTKRGQDVALRCDPISGHVSLYWYRQALGQGPEFLTYFNYEAQQDKSGLPNDRFSAERPEGSISTLTIQRTEQRDSAMYRCASSADRNTEAFFGQGTRLTVV.

This chain uses TRBV18 with TRBJ1-1, with TRBD1 as a possible D gene (6 bases). The CDR3 length is 14 residues. The V gene's germline CDR1 is KGHSH and CDR2 LQKENI. Trimming took 1 base from V and 3 from J, leaving 9 bases between them. In DNA form, the CDR3 reads TGTGCCAGCTCACCACTCAGGGGAGACACTGAAGCTTTCTTT. This encodes CASSPLRGDTEAFF.

This clone was observed a few times. The V call is TRBV14, the J call TRBJ1-1, with D hard to call. Trimming took off 3 bases at V and 1 base at J, with 6 bases between the two ends. This CDR3 comprises 13 residues. In germline, CDR1 is SGHDN, CDR2 FVKESK. CDR3 protein: CASSQQQNTEAFF. In DNA form, the CDR3 reads TGTGCCAGCAGCCAGCAACAGAACACTGAAGCTTTCTTT.

The chain couples TRBV10-3 to TRBJ2-4; tentatively, D is TRBD2 (6 bases). Germline V lookup: CDR1 ENHRY, CDR2 SYGVKD. The V gene lost 3 bases and the J gene lost 1 base, with 16 bases spanning the gap. The CDR3 length is 17 residues. Written as DNA, the CDR3 is TGTGCCATCAGTGACGGGGGAAGTAATTCTGCCAAAAACATTCAGTACTTC. Protein: CAISDGGSNSAKNIQYF.

The chain links TRBV30 to TRBJ2-3; TRBD2 matches 10 bases. This CDR3 is built from 15 residues. Germline V gene data show CDR1 as GTSNPN and CDR2 as SVGIG (reference sequence). Unmatched junction bases numbered 13, after V lost 8 bases and J lost 5 bases. CDR3 DNA: TGTGCCGGGTCCAAGAGCGGGGGGGCTTTAGATACGCAGTATTTT. Protein sequence: CAGSKSGGALDTQYF.

The chain couples TRBV6-1 to TRBJ2-5, with D perhaps matching TRBD2 (7 bases). Germline CDR1 is MNHNS and CDR2 is SASEGT. The CDR3 extends over 14 amino acids. V was pared by 5 bases and J by 5 bases, with 15 bases between. CDR3 sequence: CASSRGAREETQYF. The CDR3 DNA is TGTGCCAGCAGTCGGGGGGCCCGGGAGGAGACCCAGTACTTC.

The rearrangement links TRBV5-1 to TRBJ2-4; D is perhaps TRBD2 (5 bases). The V and J ends lost 7 bases and 6 bases respectively, with 14 bases between them. The CDR3 runs to 13 residues. Germline values: CDR1 SGHRS, CDR2 YFSETQ. The CDR3 region has the DNA TGCGCCAGCTCTACCGGACTGGGAAACATTCAGTACTTC. It encodes CASSTGLGNIQYF.

The chain combines TRBV30 with TRBJ2-7; the D is unclear. V was trimmed by 3 bases and J by 4 bases, leaving 7 bases between them. In germline, CDR1 is GTSNPN, CDR2 SVGIG (reference sequence). This CDR3 is 11 amino acids long. The CDR3 is CAWRTAYEQYF. CDR3 DNA: TGTGCCTGGAGAACAGCTTACGAGCAGTACTTC.

The chain is built from TRBV7-2 and TRBJ1-2; TRBD1 matches at 10 bases. The J segment lost 1 base and the V segment lost 4 bases, leaving 0 bases of the junction unmatched. The CDR3 spans 14 residues. Looked up from germline, CDR1 is SGHTA and CDR2 is FQGNSA. CDR3 DNA sequence: TGTGCCAGCAGCTGGGACAGGGGTAACTATGGCTACACCTTC. Protein sequence: CASSWDRGNYGYTF.

The chain employs TRBV5-8 and TRBJ2-3, with a weak D call TRBD2 (6 bases). V shed 4 bases and J shed 2 bases, with 17 bases lying between them. The germline V gene has CDR1 SGHTS and CDR2 YDEGEE. The CDR3 covers 16 residues. The DNA of the CDR3 is TGTGCCAGCAGCGACCCGGGGTTAGCGGACACAGATACGCAGTATTTT. It translates to CASSDPGLADTDTQYF.